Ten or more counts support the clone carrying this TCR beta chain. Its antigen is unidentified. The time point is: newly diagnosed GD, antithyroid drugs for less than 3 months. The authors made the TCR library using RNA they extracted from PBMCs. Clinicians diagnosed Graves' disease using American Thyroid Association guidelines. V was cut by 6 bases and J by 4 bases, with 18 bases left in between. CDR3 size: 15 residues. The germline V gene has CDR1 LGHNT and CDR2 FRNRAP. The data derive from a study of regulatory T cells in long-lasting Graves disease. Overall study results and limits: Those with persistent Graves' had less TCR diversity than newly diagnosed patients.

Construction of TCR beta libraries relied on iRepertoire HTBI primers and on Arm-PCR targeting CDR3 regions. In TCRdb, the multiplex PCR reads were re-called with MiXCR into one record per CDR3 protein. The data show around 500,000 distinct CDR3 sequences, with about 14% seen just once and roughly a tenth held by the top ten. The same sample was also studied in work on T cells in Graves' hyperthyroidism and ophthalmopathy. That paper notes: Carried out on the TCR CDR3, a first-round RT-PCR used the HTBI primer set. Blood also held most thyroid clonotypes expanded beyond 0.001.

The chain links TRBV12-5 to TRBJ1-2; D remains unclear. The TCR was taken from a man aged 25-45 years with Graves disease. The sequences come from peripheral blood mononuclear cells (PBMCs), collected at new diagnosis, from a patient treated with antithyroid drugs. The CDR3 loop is CASGYAGEIPYGYTF. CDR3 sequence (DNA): TGTGCTAGTGGATACGCAGGCGAAATCCCCTATGGCTACACCTTC.